These 20 T cell receptor beta chains share one sample of origin, sequenced in a study of metastatic and nonmetastatic thyroid tumors. All patients were untreated before thyroid surgery. TCRdb used MiXCR to call clones anew from the PCR reads. The sample yields about 31,000 clones, approximately 20% seen once. The sample was blood. The receptors shown here come from a female donor with papillary thyroid cancer or a benign thyroid nodule (not recorded which). Some clones in this sample may be carry-over from other donors' samples.

This clone was seen at least ten times. Other DNA sequences from this sample encode an identical CDR3 as well. The J gene is TRBJ1-5, the V gene TRBV6-2 or TRBV6-3; the D gene is possibly TRBD1 (6 bases). The CDR3 is made up of 15 amino acids. Germline V lookup: CDR1 MNHEY, CDR2 SVGEGT. Trimming removed 8 bases at V and 4 bases at J, with 18 bases between. The CDR3 region is CASGRGQDRNQPQHF. CDR3 sequence (DNA): TGTGCCAGCGGGCGGGGGCAGGATAGGAATCAGCCCCAGCATTTT.

This clone was counted at least ten times. The chain links TRBV20-1 to TRBJ2-2, with D possibly being TRBD1 (5 bases). With 0 bases removed from V and 6 bases from J, the gap between germline ends came to 5 bases. The CDR3 extends over 12 amino acids. CDR1 DFQATT and CDR2 SNEGSKA come from the germline V gene (reference sequence). Here the CDR3 reads CSAREGAGELFF. CDR3 DNA sequence: TGCAGTGCTAGAGAAGGGGCCGGGGAGCTGTTTTTT.

V usage is TRBV11-2 and J usage is TRBJ2-3; 11 nucleotides line up with TRBD2. Germline assignment: CDR1 SGHAT and CDR2 FQNNGV. V was pared by 5 bases and J by 3 bases, with 4 bases of the junction left unmatched. This CDR3 is built from 15 residues. CDR3 nucleotide sequence: TGTGCCAGCAGCCCCTGGACTAGCGGGACAGATACGCAGTATTTT. As protein: CASSPWTSGTDTQYF.

This clone was detected ten times or more. The chain employs TRBV18 and TRBJ2-7; 8 nucleotides agree with TRBD1. The CDR3 loop spans 16 amino acids. Trimming removed 3 bases from V and 5 bases from J; junction bases left unmatched: 12. The V gene's germline CDR1 is KGHSH and CDR2 LQKENI. The CDR3 DNA sequence: TGTGCCAGCTCACCCCGTCCAGGGGGCGATTCCCACGAGCAGTACTTC. Amino acids: CASSPRPGGDSHEQYF.

This clone has a count of ten or more. The chain couples TRBV29-1 to TRBJ1-3, with 8 nucleotides matching TRBD1. The CDR3 sequence is 15 residues long. The germline gives CDR1 SQVTM, CDR2 ANQGSEA. Trimming removed 6 bases from V and 0 bases from J; junction bases left unmatched: 7. The CDR3 DNA follows: TGCAGCGTCGCCACCGGGACAGGCTCTGGAAACACCATATATTTT. Encoded protein: CSVATGTGSGNTIYF.

The chain couples TRBV5-5 to TRBJ1-3, with a possible D match to TRBD1 (5 bases). The CDR3 covers 15 residues. The ends were cut back, 2 bases at V and 0 bases at J, with 9 bases in the middle. Germline CDR1 reads SGHKS; CDR2 reads YYEKEE (reference sequence). CDR3 sequence (DNA): TGTGCCAGCAGCTTCGGGGACCTCTCTGGAAACACCATATATTTT. Amino acids: CASSFGDLSGNTIYF.

The J gene is TRBJ1-6, the V gene TRBV2; the match to TRBD1 covers 8 bases. Germline loops: CDR1 SNHLY, CDR2 FYNNEI. Losses at the gene ends were 5 bases for V and 11 bases for J; bases not matched to a gene: 17. The CDR3 has 17 amino acids. In DNA, the CDR3 is TGTGCCAGCAGTAAGGACAGGGTTTCCTCCCGTGGGGCACCCCTCCACTTT. Translated: CASSKDRVSSRGAPLHF.

This clone was picked up one time. The V call is TRBV4-1, the J call TRBJ2-7; D gene ambiguous. Between the trimmed V and J ends, which lost 0 bases and 4 bases, there was a span of 7 bases. The CDR3 runs to 13 residues. Germline V gene sequence: CDR1 MGHRA, CDR2 YSYEKL. The CDR3 is CASSQEVPYEQYF. The DNA for the CDR3 is TGCGCCAGCAGCCAAGAGGTCCCTTACGAGCAGTACTTC.

V is TRBV6-1 and J is TRBJ1-2; D is possibly TRBD1 (6 bases). Germline lookup yields CDR1 MNHNS and CDR2 SASEGT. The CDR3 has 16 residues. Trimming pared 5 bases from V and 6 bases from J, leaving 22 bases between. CDR3 in amino acids: CASSSNLLQGIHGYTF. The CDR3 DNA reads TGTGCCAGCAGTTCTAACCTATTACAGGGAATACATGGCTACACCTTC.

The chain has TRBV20-1 and TRBJ1-1; possible D gene TRBD1, 5 bases. Trimming removed 0 bases at V and 2 bases at J, with 13 bases between. CDR3 length equals 15 residues. Germline V gene data show CDR1 as DFQATT and CDR2 as SNEGSKA (reference sequence). The CDR3 spells CSARDLQVFNTEAFF. The CDR3 nucleotides read TGCAGTGCTAGAGATCTACAGGTGTTTAACACTGAAGCTTTCTTT.

In its sample, this clone was seen many times. This chain links TRBV25-1 with TRBJ1-5, with 8 bases lining up with TRBD1. Germline CDR1 reads MGHDK; CDR2 reads SYGVNS. This CDR3 contains 14 residues. Trimming removed 4 bases from V and 11 bases from J; junction bases left unmatched: 10. The DNA of the CDR3 is TGTGCCAGCAGTGTACCGACAGGGGCTGGGGCCCAGCATTTT. Protein product: CASSVPTGAGAQHF.

This clone has at least ten counts. The chain is built from TRBV4-2 and TRBJ1-2; 7 bases are shared with TRBD1. This CDR3 has 17 residues. Per the germline V gene, CDR1 is LGHNA and CDR2 is YNFKEQ. With V trimmed by 5 bases and J by 2 bases, 14 bases remained unmatched. CDR3 amino acids: CASSADLDDRDNYGYTF. CDR3 DNA sequence: TGTGCCAGCAGCGCTGACCTAGATGACAGGGACAACTATGGCTACACCTTC.

The sample holds a few counts of this clone. Since a much larger clone is just one base distant, this may be a read error. At the DNA level, this CDR3 is encoded by other sequences in the same sample as well. This chain links TRBV20-1 with TRBJ2-5, with 8 bases aligning to TRBD2. Germline CDR1 and CDR2: DFQATT and SNEGSKA (reference sequence). The CDR3 covers 13 residues. The chain's CDR3 is CSAPTGGGKTQYF. CDR3 bases: TGCAGCGCTCCGACGGGGGGGGGAAAGACCCAGTACTTC.

This clone came up a few times. The rearrangement joins TRBV6-1 to TRBJ1-6; 8 positions match TRBD1. Germline V lookup: CDR1 MNHNS, CDR2 SASEGT. V dropped 10 bases and J dropped 1; count of bases not matched to a gene: 6. This CDR3 region has 15 residues. Here the CDR3 reads CATERTGSYNSPLHF. The CDR3 DNA reads TGTGCCACCGAGAGGACAGGGTCCTATAATTCACCCCTCCACTTT.

The chain employs TRBV7-2 and TRBJ1-2; 7 bases are a match to TRBD1. CDR3 length equals 15 residues. Germline CDR1 is SGHTA and CDR2 is FQGNSA. The V and J ends lost 5 bases and 4 bases, in that order; junction bases with no gene match: 10. The CDR3 region is CASSARQGGGYGYTF. As DNA, the CDR3 is TGTGCCAGCAGCGCCCGACAGGGAGGGGGCTATGGCTACACCTTC.

The rearrangement uses TRBV28 and TRBJ2-1; D gene uncertain. V lost 3 bases, J lost 9 bases, and 6 bases lay in between. The CDR3 has 11 residues. CDR1 and CDR2 from the germline V gene are MDHEN and SYDVKM. The CDR3 reads CASSFIGEQFF. Written as DNA, the CDR3 is TGTGCCAGCAGTTTTATCGGTGAGCAGTTCTTC.

This clone has a count of ten or more. V gene TRBV20-1 combines with J gene TRBJ2-1; TRBD2 aligns across 9 bases. J lost 4 bases, V lost 3 bases, and 4 bases had no gene match. The CDR3 length is 14 residues. The germline gives CDR1 DFQATT, CDR2 SNEGSKA (reference sequence). In nucleotides, the CDR3 is TGCAGTGCTAGGAGCGGGGGGCAGTACAATGAGCAGTTCTTC. Translating gives CSARSGGQYNEQFF.

This clone was recorded many times. V and J are TRBV2 and TRBJ2-2, with D perhaps TRBD1 (5 bases). The CDR3 loop spans 15 amino acids. Between the trimmed V and J ends, which lost 8 bases and 3 bases, there was a span of 16 bases. Germline values: CDR1 SNHLY, CDR2 FYNNEI. CDR3 sequence reads: CASLGWQGHTGELFF. The CDR3 DNA reads as TGTGCCAGCCTGGGGTGGCAGGGTCACACCGGGGAGCTGTTTTTT.

This clone was observed a handful of times. The CDR3 end shows no conserved phenylalanine or tryptophan, and so a read error is likely. Because the CDR3's place on the DNA is in doubt, the DNA is left out and the CDR3 is given as listed by TCRdb. CDR3 residues: CASSQGQGHGYTV. The gene calls are TRBV7-2 and TRBJ1-2; TRBD1 was called by the table and not checked on the DNA. The V gene's germline CDR1 is SGHTA and CDR2 FQGNSA. The CDR3 is 13 residues long, counting both termini.

This clone was observed at least ten times. The chain has TRBV7-2 and TRBJ2-3; 12 bases agree with TRBD1. The CDR3 has 15 amino acids. CDR1 and CDR2 (germline): SGHTA, FQGNSA. V shed 6 bases and J 5 bases; nucleotides not matched to a gene: 6. CDR3 coding DNA: TGTGCCAGCAGTAGGGACAGGGGGCGAGGAGATACGCAGTATTTT. Encoded protein: CASSRDRGRGDTQYF. The entire variable domain, with the rest obtained from reference TRBV7-2 and TRBJ2-3, is as follows: GAGVSQSPSNKVTEKGKDVELRCDPISGHTALYWYRQSLGQGLEFLIYFQGNSAPDKSGLPSDRFSAERTGGSVSTLTIQRTQQEDSAVYLCASSRDRGRGDTQYFGPGTRLTVL.